These T cell receptor beta chains were read from a single sample in a study of blood T cell repertoires in COVID-19. Profiling relied on immunoSEQ multiplex PCR, and the TCRdb table lists in-frame clones only, not all of them. Of roughly 250,000 clones listed, roughly 91% were seen once; the top ten hold around 0.88%. The specimen sequenced was peripheral blood. The origin of the receptors is a young man with acute or convalescent COVID-19. The CDR3 runs from the conserved cysteine through the conserved F or W. Each record gives: D gene, V gene, J gene, clone size, CDR3 DNA, CDR3 protein. The D gene is left open where the match is weak. Clone size is given for some rows only: seen once, a few or many times, or a class if the clone is expanded.

D gene: TRBD2
V gene: TRBV4-1
J gene: TRBJ2-1
clone size: -
CDR3 DNA: TGCGCCAGCAGCCAAGATCGGACTAGCGGGTGGGCCTCTGAGCAGTTCTTC
CDR3 protein: CASSQDRTSGWASEQFF

D gene: TRBD1
V gene: TRBV7-3
J gene: TRBJ2-1
clone size: few
CDR3 DNA: TGTGCCAGCAGCCTAGGGGGCCCCGGTGGGGATGAGCAGTTCTTC
CDR3 protein: CASSLGGPGGDEQFF

D gene: TRBD1
V gene: TRBV27
J gene: TRBJ1-5
clone size: -
CDR3 DNA: TGTGCCAGCAGGCCGACAGGGAGCAATCAGCCCCAGCATTTT
CDR3 protein: CASRPTGSNQPQHF

D gene: TRBD2
V gene: TRBV30
J gene: TRBJ2-5
clone size: -
CDR3 DNA: TGTGCCTGGCGTCCTGGGACTAAAGAGACCCAGTACTTC
CDR3 protein: CAWRPGTKETQYF

D gene: -
V gene: TRBV18
J gene: TRBJ2-7
clone size: few
CDR3 DNA: TGTGCCAGCTCACTGGACAAGGGCTACGAGCAGTACTTC
CDR3 protein: CASSLDKGYEQYF

D gene: -
V gene: TRBV27
J gene: TRBJ2-7
clone size: -
CDR3 DNA: TGTGCCAGCAGTTCCCCTCTTTCGGACTTCTACGAGCAGTACTTC
CDR3 protein: CASSSPLSDFYEQYF

D gene: -
V gene: TRBV6-1
J gene: TRBJ1-5
clone size: -
CDR3 DNA: TGTGCCAGCAGTGGGAACAGACAGATCGGAAGCAATCAGCCCCAGCATTTT
CDR3 protein: CASSGNRQIGSNQPQHF

D gene: -
V gene: TRBV6-5
J gene: TRBJ2-2
clone size: -
CDR3 DNA: TGTGCCAGCAGCGCGGCCCCGGCCGGGGAGCTGTTTTTT
CDR3 protein: CASSAAPAGELFF

D gene: -
V gene: TRBV30
J gene: TRBJ2-7
clone size: -
CDR3 DNA: TGTGCCTGGAGTGTAGCAGGCTTTATCTACGAGCAGTACTTC
CDR3 protein: CAWSVAGFIYEQYF

D gene: TRBD2
V gene: TRBV27
J gene: TRBJ2-7
clone size: -
CDR3 DNA: TGTGCCAGCAGTTTTTTGGGGGGAGCGGGGGAGCAGTACTTC
CDR3 protein: CASSFLGGAGEQYF

D gene: TRBD2
V gene: TRBV4-1
J gene: TRBJ2-2
clone size: -
CDR3 DNA: TGCGCCAGCAGCCAAGTATCCGGACTAGCGGTAAACACCGGGGAGCTGTTTTTT
CDR3 protein: CASSQVSGLAVNTGELFF

D gene: -
V gene: TRBV7-8
J gene: TRBJ1-5
clone size: few
CDR3 DNA: TGTGCCAGCAGCTTACTCTTGACAGACAATCAGCCCCAGCATTTT
CDR3 protein: CASSLLLTDNQPQHF

D gene: TRBD1
V gene: TRBV19
J gene: TRBJ1-5
clone size: -
CDR3 DNA: TGTGCCAGTAGTCTGACAGGGGCCGGCAATCAGCCCCAGCATTTT
CDR3 protein: CASSLTGAGNQPQHF

D gene: TRBD1
V gene: TRBV7-6
J gene: TRBJ1-2
clone size: -
CDR3 DNA: TGTGCCAGCAGCTTGTCCGGGACAGGGGGCGAGGGCTACACCTTC
CDR3 protein: CASSLSGTGGEGYTF

D gene: -
V gene: TRBV28
J gene: TRBJ1-3
clone size: -
CDR3 DNA: TGTGCCAGCAGTGCGGGGGGCGCAGGAAACACCATATATTTT
CDR3 protein: CASSAGGAGNTIYF

D gene: -
V gene: TRBV19
J gene: TRBJ1-1
clone size: -
CDR3 DNA: TGTGCCAGTAACGGAGGCAGGACGAACACTGAAGCTTTCTTT
CDR3 protein: CASNGGRTNTEAFF

D gene: TRBD1
V gene: TRBV5-8
J gene: TRBJ1-5
clone size: few
CDR3 DNA: TGTGCCAGCAGCCATGAACAGGGGGTCATTCAGCCCCAGCATTTT
CDR3 protein: CASSHEQGVIQPQHF

D gene: -
V gene: TRBV29-1
J gene: TRBJ1-4
clone size: -
CDR3 DNA: TGCAGCGTTGGGGGGGGCAATGAAAAACTGTTTTTT
CDR3 protein: CSVGGGNEKLFF

D gene: TRBD2
V gene: TRBV6-4
J gene: TRBJ2-3
clone size: -
CDR3 DNA: TGTGCCAGCAGTGACTCGATGGCGGGGGAACGGAGCACAGATACGCAGTATTTT
CDR3 protein: CASSDSMAGERSTDTQYF

D gene: -
V gene: TRBV19
J gene: TRBJ1-1
clone size: -
CDR3 DNA: TGTGCCAGTAGTGTCGGGGAGGTCAACACTGAAGCTTTCTTT
CDR3 protein: CASSVGEVNTEAFF

D gene: TRBD1
V gene: TRBV4-2
J gene: TRBJ2-1
clone size: -
CDR3 DNA: TGTGCCAGCAGCCCAGGGGGCTCTCCTGAGCAGTTCTTC
CDR3 protein: CASSPGGSPEQFF

D gene: -
V gene: TRBV6-5
J gene: TRBJ1-6
clone size: -
CDR3 DNA: TGTGCCAGCAGACTCCGGGACACTCACAATTCACCCCTCCACTTT
CDR3 protein: CASRLRDTHNSPLHF

D gene: -
V gene: TRBV5-6
J gene: TRBJ1-2
clone size: -
CDR3 DNA: TGTGCCAGCAGCTTGTGGGGCCTATACTATGGCTACACCTTC
CDR3 protein: CASSLWGLYYGYTF

D gene: -
V gene: TRBV25-1
J gene: TRBJ1-6
clone size: -
CDR3 DNA: TGTGCCAGCCGAAGGCTGGGAGGGGATTCACCCCTCCACTTT
CDR3 protein: CASRRLGGDSPLHF

D gene: TRBD2
V gene: TRBV9
J gene: TRBJ2-5
clone size: -
CDR3 DNA: TGTGCCAGCAGTTTCGGACTAGCGGCCCAAGAGACCCAGTACTTC
CDR3 protein: CASSFGLAAQETQYF

D gene: -
V gene: TRBV12-3/TRBV12-4
J gene: TRBJ1-1
clone size: -
CDR3 DNA: TGTGCCAGCAGTTGGAACAGACGATCTGAAGCTTTCTTT
CDR3 protein: CASSWNRRSEAFF

D gene: -
V gene: TRBV30
J gene: TRBJ1-2
clone size: -
CDR3 DNA: TGTGCCTGGAGAAGTCAGGTATATTTAGATGGCTACACCTTC
CDR3 protein: CAWRSQVYLDGYTF

D gene: -
V gene: TRBV28
J gene: TRBJ2-1
clone size: -
CDR3 DNA: TGTGCCAGCAATGGGGTCACTAGCAATCTACATGAGCAGTTCTTC
CDR3 protein: CASNGVTSNLHEQFF

D gene: TRBD1
V gene: TRBV30
J gene: TRBJ1-1
clone size: -
CDR3 DNA: TGTGCCTGGAGGGGGAGGTTGGGACAGGGTAATAAGGACACTGAAGCTTTCTTT
CDR3 protein: CAWRGRLGQGNKDTEAFF

D gene: -
V gene: TRBV5-5
J gene: TRBJ1-1
clone size: -
CDR3 DNA: TGTGCCAGCAGCTTGGCTCCCGTCATGGCGTCAGGCACTGAAGCTTTCTTT
CDR3 protein: CASSLAPVMASGTEAFF

D gene: -
V gene: TRBV2
J gene: TRBJ2-7
clone size: -
CDR3 DNA: TGTGCCAGCAGCGGACAGCACTCCTACGAGCAGTACTTC
CDR3 protein: CASSGQHSYEQYF

D gene: -
V gene: TRBV9
J gene: TRBJ2-7
clone size: -
CDR3 DNA: TGTGCCAGCAGCGTGGACTACTTTCCTTACGAGCAGTACTTC
CDR3 protein: CASSVDYFPYEQYF

D gene: TRBD1
V gene: TRBV13
J gene: TRBJ1-2
clone size: -
CDR3 DNA: TGTGCCAGCAGTCCCAGACAGGGCAAAGTTTATGGCTACACCTTC
CDR3 protein: CASSPRQGKVYGYTF

D gene: -
V gene: TRBV7-2
J gene: TRBJ1-2
clone size: once
CDR3 DNA: TGTGCCAGCAGTTTAGCGGGGCGACTTGGCTACACCTTC
CDR3 protein: CASSLAGRLGYTF

D gene: -
V gene: TRBV27
J gene: TRBJ2-7
clone size: -
CDR3 DNA: TGTGCCAGCAGTTTCCAGGTACCCTACGAGCAGTACTTC
CDR3 protein: CASSFQVPYEQYF

D gene: -
V gene: TRBV2
J gene: TRBJ2-1
clone size: -
CDR3 DNA: TGTGCCACAAGTCCCAGGGAAACGCGCAATGAGCAGTTCTTC
CDR3 protein: CATSPRETRNEQFF

D gene: TRBD1
V gene: TRBV5-1
J gene: TRBJ1-2
clone size: -
CDR3 DNA: TGCGCCAGCAGTAACACCGACAGGGGAGATTATGGCTACACCTTC
CDR3 protein: CASSNTDRGDYGYTF

D gene: TRBD1
V gene: TRBV19
J gene: TRBJ2-5
clone size: -
CDR3 DNA: TGTGCCAGTAGTTCTAACTCAGGGGGCCGGGAGACCCAGTACTTC
CDR3 protein: CASSSNSGGRETQYF

D gene: TRBD2
V gene: TRBV5-5
J gene: TRBJ2-3
clone size: -
CDR3 DNA: TGTGCCAGCACCGGACTAGCGGTTAGCACAGATACGCAGTATTTT
CDR3 protein: CASTGLAVSTDTQYF

D gene: -
V gene: TRBV4-1
J gene: TRBJ1-4
clone size: -
CDR3 DNA: TGCGCCAGCAGCCTTCAGATCGGGGTTGAAAAACTGTTTTTT
CDR3 protein: CASSLQIGVEKLFF

D gene: TRBD1
V gene: TRBV18
J gene: TRBJ2-7
clone size: -
CDR3 DNA: TGTGCCAGCTCACCGCGACAGGGGGCGGGGGACGAGCAGTACTTC
CDR3 protein: CASSPRQGAGDEQYF

D gene: TRBD1
V gene: TRBV19
J gene: TRBJ2-5
clone size: -
CDR3 DNA: TGTGCCAGTAACTCCCAGGGACAGGGTCAAGAGACCCAGTACTTC
CDR3 protein: CASNSQGQGQETQYF

D gene: -
V gene: TRBV27
J gene: TRBJ2-5
clone size: -
CDR3 DNA: TGTGCCAGCAGCCCATACGGAGCAGAGACCCAGTACTTC
CDR3 protein: CASSPYGAETQYF

D gene: -
V gene: TRBV28
J gene: TRBJ2-3
clone size: -
CDR3 DNA: TGTGCCAGCAGTGGGCCTCGATCTTTACACACAGATACGCAGTATTTT
CDR3 protein: CASSGPRSLHTDTQYF

D gene: TRBD1
V gene: TRBV11-3
J gene: TRBJ2-2
clone size: -
CDR3 DNA: TGTGCCAGCAGCGCCAACAGGGGGACCGGGGAGCTGTTTTTT
CDR3 protein: CASSANRGTGELFF

D gene: -
V gene: TRBV30
J gene: TRBJ2-7
clone size: -
CDR3 DNA: TGTGCCTGGGGACAGTCCTACGAGCAGTACTTC
CDR3 protein: CAWGQSYEQYF

D gene: -
V gene: TRBV27
J gene: TRBJ1-1
clone size: -
CDR3 DNA: TGTGCCAGCAGTTTAGAGGGGAACACTGAAGCTTTCTTT
CDR3 protein: CASSLEGNTEAFF

D gene: -
V gene: TRBV9
J gene: TRBJ2-3
clone size: -
CDR3 DNA: TGTGCCAGCAGCGGAAGAGGGCTAAGCACAGATACGCAGTATTTT
CDR3 protein: CASSGRGLSTDTQYF

D gene: TRBD2
V gene: TRBV10-3
J gene: TRBJ2-3
clone size: -
CDR3 DNA: TGTGCCATCAGTGGTTTTAGCGGGGCCCGCAGTTTTGATACGCAGTATTTT
CDR3 protein: CAISGFSGARSFDTQYF

D gene: -
V gene: TRBV5-1
J gene: TRBJ2-3
clone size: -
CDR3 DNA: TGCGCCAGCAGCTTGGCCGTGAAGCGAAGCACAGATACGCAGTATTTT
CDR3 protein: CASSLAVKRSTDTQYF